The 14 T cell receptor beta chains in this list originate from one sample, sequenced in a study of PD-1 blockade in classical Hodgkin lymphoma. Data came from immunoSEQ multiplex PCR; TCRdb stores just in-frame clones and leaves some out. Of some 15,000 clones in the sample, about 83% are singletons; the top ten hold roughly a fifth. Relapse was seen in all patients after autologous stem cell transplantation, and brentuximab vedotin exposure was variable. The specimen comprised peripheral blood mononuclear cells (PBMCs), sampled at baseline. Receptors originate from a human donor with classical Hodgkin lymphoma.

This rearrangement joins TRBV5-4 to TRBJ2-3, with 9 bases matching TRBD2. Germline CDR1 SGHNT, CDR2 YYREEE (reference sequence). Unmatched junction bases numbered 3, after V lost 0 bases and J lost 4 bases. The length of the CDR3 is 15 residues. The CDR3 is CASSLVAGAPDTQYF. The CDR3 DNA follows: TGTGCCAGCAGCTTGGTAGCGGGGGCGCCAGATACGCAGTATTTT.

The chain has TRBV11-1 and TRBJ1-2; tentatively, D is TRBD1 (5 bases). Germline V gives CDR1 SGHAT, CDR2 FQDESV (reference sequence). The length of the CDR3 is 13 residues. Trimming stripped 1 base from V and 4 bases from J, with 7 bases between. CDR3 nucleotides: TGTGCCAGCAGCTTAGGGGGGATCTATGGCTACACCTTC. Its translation: CASSLGGIYGYTF.

CDR3 bases: TGTGCCAGCAGCTTAGAGGCGGGACAGGGTTTCTACGAGCAGTACTTC. Amino acid sequence: CASSLEAGQGFYEQYF. The chain couples TRBV7-6 to TRBJ2-7; TRBD1 agrees at 9 bases. CDR1 is SGHVS, CDR2 FNYEAQ, per germline. This CDR3 has 16 amino acids. After removal of 1 base from V and 3 bases from J, the junction contained 7 bases not matched to a gene.

The chain links TRBV27 to TRBJ1-2; no reliable D call. Germline CDR1 and CDR2: MNHEY and SMNVEV (reference sequence). This CDR3 spans 16 amino acids. The V end lost 5 bases, the J end lost 4 bases, and 20 bases lay between the germline ends. CDR3 DNA: TGTGCCAGCAGTCCACTTATGCAGGAGTATAGCTATGGCTACACCTTC. Amino acids: CASSPLMQEYSYGYTF.

The rearrangement uses TRBV5-4 and TRBJ2-7; D may match TRBD1 or TRBD2 (6 bases each). The V end lost 0 bases, the J end lost 3 bases, and 13 bases lay between the germline ends. The CDR3 covers 15 residues. Germline V gene sequence: CDR1 SGHNT, CDR2 YYREEE (reference sequence). CDR3 nucleotides: TGTGCCAGCAGCTTGGAGGGGGGACAATACTACGAGCAGTACTTC. Residues: CASSLEGGQYYEQYF.

The chain joins TRBV28 to TRBJ2-6; the D gene is possibly TRBD1 (5 bases). Germline V gene lookup returns CDR1 MDHEN and CDR2 SYDVKM. CDR3 size: 15 residues. V lost 4 bases and J lost 5, with 12 bases in between. DNA of the CDR3: TGTGCCAGCAGTTCCCCCCAGGGCTGGGCCAACGTCCTGACTTTC. Amino acids: CASSSPQGWANVLTF.

The V call is TRBV10-3, the J call TRBJ2-3; perhaps TRBD1 as D (6 bases). V was shortened by 7 bases and J by 2 bases, with 13 bases between the two germline ends. Germline V gene data show CDR1 as ENHRY and CDR2 as SYGVKD. The CDR3 totals 14 residues. The CDR3 sequence: CAIKPHRDTDTQYF. CDR3 nucleotides: TGTGCCATCAAGCCCCACAGGGACACAGATACGCAGTATTTT.

This clone has more than one count but fewer than ten. This sequence joins TRBV28 and TRBJ2-1; TRBD2 matches 7 bases. Trimming removed 6 bases from V and 9 bases from J; junction bases left unmatched: 5. CDR1 MDHEN and CDR2 SYDVKM come from the germline V gene. The CDR3 consists of 12 residues. CDR3 coding DNA: TGTGCCAGCAGCCCGGGGAGGGCTGAGCAGTTCTTC. Translation gives CASSPGRAEQFF.

The V and J genes are TRBV10-3 and TRBJ2-7; D is ambiguous. V lost 7 bases and J lost 2, with 6 bases in between. Looked up from germline, CDR1 is ENHRY and CDR2 is SYGVKD. The CDR3 is 11 residues long. The CDR3 nucleotides read TGTGCCATCATAGATGCCTACGAGCAGTACTTC. The encoded protein is CAIIDAYEQYF.

The V and J genes are TRBV4-1 and TRBJ2-7; tentative D call: TRBD1 (6 bases). Germline lookup yields CDR1 MGHRA and CDR2 YSYEKL. This CDR3 contains 14 residues. Between the trimmed V and J ends, which lost 4 bases and 2 bases, there was a span of 12 bases. This CDR3 reads CASSPPDRTYEQYF. CDR3 DNA sequence: TGCGCCAGCAGCCCCCCGGACAGAACCTACGAGCAGTACTTC.

V gene TRBV4-1 combines with J gene TRBJ2-7, with a tentative D call TRBD1 (5 bases). The CDR3 has 15 amino acids. With 3 bases removed from V and 0 bases from J, the gap between germline ends came to 12 bases. Germline-derived CDR1 and CDR2 are MGHRA and YSYEKL. CDR3 protein: CASSHDRQSSYEQYF. Written as DNA, the CDR3 is TGCGCCAGCAGCCATGACCGACAGAGCTCCTACGAGCAGTACTTC.

This chain links TRBV7-6 with TRBJ1-5; D might be TRBD1 (5 bases). The CDR3 is made up of 15 amino acids. V gave up 2 bases and J gave up 3 bases, with 11 bases separating them. The germline V gene encodes CDR1 SGHVS and CDR2 FNYEAQ. The CDR3 region is CASSLQSGINQPQHF. The CDR3 nucleotides are TGTGCCAGCAGCTTACAGTCAGGGATCAATCAGCCCCAGCATTTT.

The chain is built from TRBV10-3 and TRBJ1-4; D is uncertain. The CDR3 length is 12 residues. The V gene's germline CDR1 is ENHRY and CDR2 SYGVKD. Deletions cut 0 bases from V and 8 bases from J, with 4 bases between. CDR3 residues: CAISESWEKLFF. The CDR3 nucleotides are TGTGCCATCAGTGAGTCGTGGGAAAAACTGTTTTTT.

This chain joins TRBV7-2 and TRBJ2-7; perhaps TRBD1 as D (6 bases). Between the trimmed V and J ends, which lost 5 bases and 2 bases, there was a span of 16 bases. The CDR3 consists of 15 residues. CDR1 is SGHTA and CDR2 is FQGNSA in the germline V gene. This CDR3 reads CASSTHRVSTYEQYF. The CDR3 nucleotides are TGTGCCAGCAGCACTCACAGGGTCTCCACCTACGAGCAGTACTTC.